This T cell receptor (beta chain) was sequenced during a study of cytomegalovirus exposure and HLA in healthy donors. Study findings and constraints: A previous analysis found most TCR beta V segments productive roughly 87% or roughly 30% of the time. Common viral pathogens were later found to be apparently linked to several of the most significant clusters.

The CDR3 runs to 16 residues. In germline, CDR1 is SGHNT, CDR2 YENEEA. The V and J ends lost 4 bases and 5 bases, in that order; junction bases with no gene match: 11. The study ran its PCR with 60 Vbeta and 13 Jbeta primers. Study processing details: Later analysis identified roughly 82 million unique TCR beta chains, 9 million to 13 million shared. Clones were read by immunoSEQ multiplex PCR, and TCRdb kept only the in-frame ones, dropping some. V and J calls and clone size follow that table, whereas D and trimming were derived from the DNA. The table for this sample gives 30,000 to 35,000 clones. Of note for this clone: The antigen remains unidentified.

V and J are TRBV11-3 and TRBJ2-1; the match to TRBD2 covers 7 bases. The receptor's source is a woman between 35 and 50 years old in good health and CMV-seropositive. Sequencing used PBMCs. CDR3 sequence (DNA): TGTGCCAGCAGCTCCTCGGCGGGAGCCCTAGACAATGAGCAGTTCTTC. Its translation is CASSSSAGALDNEQFF.